A single sample gave rise to the 13 T cell receptor beta chains below, sequenced in a study of T cell responses to AZD1222 COVID-19 vaccine. The protocol was immunoSEQ multiplex PCR, while the TCRdb copy is restricted to in-frame clones and leaves out a portion. The sample consists of 95,000 to 150,000 clones, over 85% of them appearing once. The source was peripheral blood, collected on day 0 of AZD1222 vaccination. The origin of the receptors is an adult in good health.

The chain has TRBV7-5 and TRBJ1-1; TRBD1 was called by the table and not checked on the DNA. TRBV7-5 is a listed pseudogene. This CDR3 spans 18 amino acids. CDR3 sequence (DNA): TGTGTCAGAAGCTTAGTAGGGACAGGGGGCGCTGGTTGGACTGAAGCTTTCTTT. This gives the protein CVRSLVGTGGAGWTEAFF.

The CDR3 sequence: CASEKLREAEAFF. CDR3 in DNA: TGTGCCAGCGAAAAACTCAGGGAGGCTGAAGCTTTCTTT. The genes are TRBV2 and TRBJ1-1; maybe TRBD1 (5 bases). Between the trimmed V and J ends, which lost 8 bases and 6 bases, there was a span of 16 bases. The CDR3 spans 13 residues. Per the germline V gene, CDR1 is SNHLY and CDR2 is FYNNEI.

This chain joins TRBV29-1 and TRBJ2-3, with D perhaps matching TRBD1 or TRBD2 (6 bases each). The CDR3 consists of 13 residues. Per the germline V gene, CDR1 is SQVTM and CDR2 is ANQGSEA. Written as DNA, the CDR3 is TGCAGTGGAGGGACAACTAGCACAGATACGCAGTATTTT. This translates into CSGGTTSTDTQYF.

CDR3 residues: CASSPMGRLNTEAFF. The CDR3 region has the DNA TGCGCCAGCAGCCCCATGGGCCGCCTGAACACTGAAGCTTTCTTT. This sequence joins TRBV4-1 and TRBJ1-1; no reliable D call. Germline CDR1 is MGHRA and CDR2 is YSYEKL. The CDR3 runs 15 residues. V lost 4 bases and J lost 0, with 12 bases in between.

The chain links TRBV3-1 (or the pseudogene TRBV3-2) to TRBJ2-7; 8 bases are a match to TRBD1. This CDR3 comprises 15 residues. The junction had 3 bases not matched to a gene; V was cut back by 2 bases and J by 0 bases. The germline V gene has CDR1 LGHDT and CDR2 YNNKEL (reference sequence). As DNA, the CDR3 is TGTGCCAGCAGCCAAAGAGACAGGGGCTCCTACGAGCAGTACTTC. This sequence encodes CASSQRDRGSYEQYF.

This clone appeared a single time. V and J are TRBV6-6 and TRBJ1-3; perhaps TRBD1 as D (6 bases). The length of the CDR3 is 15 residues. Trimming shortened V by 5 bases and J by 0 bases, and 11 bases separated the two germline ends. CDR1 and CDR2 (germline): MNHNY, SVGAGI (reference sequence). CDR3 nucleotides: TGTGCCAGCAGTAACAGGGACTTCTCTGGAAACACCATATATTTT. It is translated as CASSNRDFSGNTIYF.

V gene TRBV5-1 combines with J gene TRBJ2-1; 9 bases agree with TRBD2. CDR1 is SGHRS, CDR2 YFSETQ, per germline. J gave up 9 bases and V 4 bases, and 14 bases lay outside the gene matches. This CDR3 region has 16 residues. CDR3 in amino acids: CASSRSLLAGPGEQFF. The CDR3 coding sequence is TGCGCCAGCAGCCGAAGTTTACTAGCGGGCCCTGGTGAGCAGTTCTTC.

This rearrangement joins TRBV4-1 to TRBJ1-1; D unclear. Per germline, CDR1 MGHRA and CDR2 YSYEKL. CDR3 length equals 14 residues. V lost 4 bases and J lost 4, with 13 bases in between. CDR3 DNA sequence: TGCGCCAGCAGCCTGAACGGAGCCCTCACTGAAGCTTTCTTT. Translation gives CASSLNGALTEAFF.

This chain links TRBV7-2 with TRBJ1-2; 8 nucleotides align to TRBD1. The CDR3 loop spans 14 amino acids. Losses at the gene ends were 4 bases for V and 4 bases for J; bases not matched to a gene: 5. Germline V gene data show CDR1 as SGHTA and CDR2 as FQGNSA. The CDR3 region is CASSSGQGPYGYTF. DNA of the CDR3: TGTGCCAGCAGCTCTGGACAGGGACCCTATGGCTACACCTTC.

The chain carries TRBV25-1 and TRBJ1-5; D perhaps matches TRBD1 (5 bases). There are 16 residues in the CDR3. The germline gives CDR1 MGHDK, CDR2 SYGVNS. Trimming shortened V by 2 bases and J by 1 base, and 12 bases separated the two germline ends. This chain's CDR3 is CASSEQGSNSNQPQHF. In DNA, the CDR3 is TGTGCCAGCAGTGAACAGGGCTCGAACAGCAATCAGCCCCAGCATTTT.

V and J are TRBV7-8 and TRBJ2-2; D possibly matches TRBD1 or TRBD2 (5 bases each). Germline V gene sequence: CDR1 SGHVS, CDR2 FQNEAQ. The CDR3 contains 15 residues. V was clipped by 2 bases and J by 0 bases, with 7 bases between them. DNA of the CDR3: TGTGCCAGCAGCTTATCGGGGCCGAACACCGGGGAGCTGTTTTTT. This sequence encodes CASSLSGPNTGELFF.

The chain joins TRBV7-8 to TRBJ2-7; a possible D gene is TRBD1 (5 bases). Trimming shortened V by 1 base and J by 0 bases, and 7 bases separated the two germline ends. The germline V gene encodes CDR1 SGHVS and CDR2 FQNEAQ. The CDR3 runs to 14 residues. CDR3 nucleotide sequence: TGTGCCAGCAGCTTAGAGGGGATCTCCTACGAGCAGTACTTC. This codes for CASSLEGISYEQYF.

The rearrangement joins TRBV2 to TRBJ1-2; TRBD1 is a possible D gene (5 bases). The V and J ends lost 6 bases and 7 bases respectively, with 12 bases between them. Germline V gene sequence: CDR1 SNHLY, CDR2 FYNNEI. This CDR3 has 12 amino acids. This chain's CDR3 is CASREEQAGYTF. The CDR3 DNA reads TGTGCCAGCAGAGAGGAACAGGCTGGCTACACCTTC. The full variable domain, rest sourced from reference TRBV2 and TRBJ1-2, is EPEVTQTPSHQVTQMGQEVILRCVPISNHLYFYWYRQILGQKVEFLVSFYNNEISEKSEIFDDQFSVERPDGSNFTLKIRSTKLEDSAMYFCASREEQAGYTFGSGTRLTVV.